The sequence of this T cell receptor (beta chain) was determined in a study of cytomegalovirus exposure and HLA in healthy donors. The study ran its PCR with 60 Vbeta and 13 Jbeta primers. In the study's own analysis: An analysis performed later counted about 80 million unique TCR beta chains (roughly 11 million of them shared). TCRdb's copy holds only in-frame clones and misses some; the assay was immunoSEQ multiplex PCR. Clone size and the V and J calls come from that table; the DNA yielded D and trimming. Of approximately 140,000 clones listed, over 60% are singletons. Germline CDR1 and CDR2: MDHEN and SYDVKM. Deletions cut 2 bases from V and 6 bases from J, with 13 bases between. The CDR3 length is 14 residues.

This clonotype originated in a female donor in good health and CMV-seronegative. The chain links TRBV28 to TRBJ1-1; no clear D. The sequenced material came from PBMCs. The CDR3 sequence: CASSLEQTAAEAFF. CDR3 nucleotide sequence: TGTGCCAGCAGTTTAGAACAGACCGCCGCTGAAGCTTTCTTT.